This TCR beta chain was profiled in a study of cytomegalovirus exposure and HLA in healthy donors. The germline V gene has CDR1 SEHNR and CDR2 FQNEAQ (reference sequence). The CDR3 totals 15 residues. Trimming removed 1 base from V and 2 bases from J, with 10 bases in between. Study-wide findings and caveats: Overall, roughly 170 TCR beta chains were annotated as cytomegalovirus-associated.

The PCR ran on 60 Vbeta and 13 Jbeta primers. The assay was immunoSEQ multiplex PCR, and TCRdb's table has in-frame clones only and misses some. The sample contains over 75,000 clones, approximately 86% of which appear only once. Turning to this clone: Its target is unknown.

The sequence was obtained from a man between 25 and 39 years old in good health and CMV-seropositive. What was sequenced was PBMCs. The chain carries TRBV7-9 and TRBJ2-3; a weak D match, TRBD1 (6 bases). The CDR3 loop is CASSLEDRSTDTQYF. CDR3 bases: TGTGCCAGCAGCTTAGAAGACAGGTCCACAGATACGCAGTATTTT.